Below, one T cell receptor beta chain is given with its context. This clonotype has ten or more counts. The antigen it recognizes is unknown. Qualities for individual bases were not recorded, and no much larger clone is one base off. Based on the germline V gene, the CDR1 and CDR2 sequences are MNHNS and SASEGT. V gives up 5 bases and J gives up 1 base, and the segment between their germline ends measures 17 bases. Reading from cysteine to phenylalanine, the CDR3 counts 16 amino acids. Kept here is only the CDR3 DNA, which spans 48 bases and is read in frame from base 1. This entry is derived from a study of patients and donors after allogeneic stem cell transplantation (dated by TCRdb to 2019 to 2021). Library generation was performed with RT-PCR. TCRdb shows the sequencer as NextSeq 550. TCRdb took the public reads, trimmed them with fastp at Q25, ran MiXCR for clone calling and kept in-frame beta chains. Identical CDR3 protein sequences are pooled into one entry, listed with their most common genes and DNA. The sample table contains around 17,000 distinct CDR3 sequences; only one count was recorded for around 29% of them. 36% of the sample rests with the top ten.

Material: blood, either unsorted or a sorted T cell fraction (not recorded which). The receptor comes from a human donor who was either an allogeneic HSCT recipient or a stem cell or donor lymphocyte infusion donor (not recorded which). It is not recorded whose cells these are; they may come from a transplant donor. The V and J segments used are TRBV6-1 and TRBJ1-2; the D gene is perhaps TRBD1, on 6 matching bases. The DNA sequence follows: TGTGCCAGCAGTTGGACAGCGGGGGTAGTTAACTATGGCTACACCTTC. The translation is CASSWTAGVVNYGYTF.